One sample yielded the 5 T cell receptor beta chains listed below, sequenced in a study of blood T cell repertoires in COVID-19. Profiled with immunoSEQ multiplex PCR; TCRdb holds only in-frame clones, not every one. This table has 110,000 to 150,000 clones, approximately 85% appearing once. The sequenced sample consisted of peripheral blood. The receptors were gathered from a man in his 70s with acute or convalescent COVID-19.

In nucleotides, the CDR3 is TGTGCCAGCAGCTTGGCCGGGACTTCCAGGGTGGAGCAGTACTTC. It encodes CASSLAGTSRVEQYF. This chain uses TRBV5-6 with TRBJ2-7; possibly TRBD2 for D (6 bases). This CDR3 has 15 residues. In germline, CDR1 is SGHDT, CDR2 YYEEEE. With 0 bases removed from V and 7 bases from J, the gap between germline ends came to 17 bases.

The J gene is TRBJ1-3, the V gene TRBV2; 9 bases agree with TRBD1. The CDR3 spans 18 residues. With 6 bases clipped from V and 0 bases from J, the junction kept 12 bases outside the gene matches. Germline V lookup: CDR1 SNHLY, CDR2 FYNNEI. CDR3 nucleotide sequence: TGTGCCAGCAGCGCGGGGACAGGGCTCTTTGGCTCTGGAAACACCATATATTTT. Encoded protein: CASSAGTGLFGSGNTIYF.

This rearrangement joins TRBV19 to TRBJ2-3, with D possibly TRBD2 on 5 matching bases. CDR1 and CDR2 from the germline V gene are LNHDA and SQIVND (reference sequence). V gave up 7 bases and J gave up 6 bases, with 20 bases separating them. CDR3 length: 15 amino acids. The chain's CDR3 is CASTSRGVSPDTQYF. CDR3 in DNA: TGTGCCAGTACCTCCCGGGGAGTTAGCCCCGATACGCAGTATTTT.

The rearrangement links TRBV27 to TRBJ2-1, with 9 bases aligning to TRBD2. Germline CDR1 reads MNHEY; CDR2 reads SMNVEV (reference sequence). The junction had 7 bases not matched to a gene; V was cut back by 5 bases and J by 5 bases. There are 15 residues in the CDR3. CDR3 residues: CASSPREGLHNEQFF. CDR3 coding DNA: TGTGCCAGCAGTCCGCGGGAGGGCCTGCACAATGAGCAGTTCTTC.

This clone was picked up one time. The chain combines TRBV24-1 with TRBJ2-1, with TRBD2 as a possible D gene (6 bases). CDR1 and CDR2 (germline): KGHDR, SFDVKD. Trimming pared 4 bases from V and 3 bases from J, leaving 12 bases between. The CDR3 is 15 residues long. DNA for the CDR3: TGTGCCACCAGTGACCCCGGGGGTCTCTACAATGAGCAGTTCTTC. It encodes CATSDPGGLYNEQFF.